This entry is about one TCR beta chain. The sample belongs to a study of T cell responses to AZD1222 COVID-19 vaccine. Produced via immunoSEQ multiplex PCR; TCRdb's table is partial and in-frame only. The data hold approximately 13,000 clones, with under 85% observed a single time. V dropped 7 bases and J dropped 4 bases, with 17 bases sitting between them. The CDR3 spans 15 residues. Germline V gene data show CDR1 as MNHEY and CDR2 as SMNVEV (reference sequence). The clonotype comes from an adult who received the AZD1222 COVID-19 vaccine. V gene TRBV27 combines with J gene TRBJ1-5; D might be TRBD1 (5 bases). Sequencing was performed on peripheral blood, taken 28 days after the second AZD1222 dose. CDR3 protein: CASKFLAGRNQPQHF. The CDR3 nucleotides are TGTGCCAGCAAGTTTTTGGCAGGGAGAAATCAGCCCCAGCATTTT.